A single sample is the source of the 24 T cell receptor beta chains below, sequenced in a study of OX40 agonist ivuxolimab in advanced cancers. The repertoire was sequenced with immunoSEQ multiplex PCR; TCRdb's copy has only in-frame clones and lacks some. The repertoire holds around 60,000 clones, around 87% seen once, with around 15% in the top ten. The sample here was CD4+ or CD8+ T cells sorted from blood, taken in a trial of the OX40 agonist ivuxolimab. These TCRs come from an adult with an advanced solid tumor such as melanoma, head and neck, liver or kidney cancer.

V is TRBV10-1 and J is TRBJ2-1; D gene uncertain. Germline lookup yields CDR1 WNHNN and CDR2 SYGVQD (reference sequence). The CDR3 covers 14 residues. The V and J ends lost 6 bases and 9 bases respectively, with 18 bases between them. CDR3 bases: TGCGCCAGCAGCCTCGACGGGTACAACGGTGAGCAGTTCTTC. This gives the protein CASSLDGYNGEQFF.

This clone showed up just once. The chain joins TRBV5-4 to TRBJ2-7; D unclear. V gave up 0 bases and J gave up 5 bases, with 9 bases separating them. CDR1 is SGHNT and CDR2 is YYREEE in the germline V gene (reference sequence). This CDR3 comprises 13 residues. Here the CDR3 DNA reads TGTGCCAGCAGCTTGGCACCCCCTCACGAGCAGTACTTC. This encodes CASSLAPPHEQYF.

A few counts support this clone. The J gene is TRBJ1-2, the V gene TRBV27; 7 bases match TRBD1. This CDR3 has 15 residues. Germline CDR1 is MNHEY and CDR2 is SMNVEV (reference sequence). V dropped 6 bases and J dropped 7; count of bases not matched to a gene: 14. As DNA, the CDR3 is TGTGCCAGCAGCGAACAGGGGTGGGGGCGGGGTGGCTACACCTTC. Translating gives CASSEQGWGRGGYTF.

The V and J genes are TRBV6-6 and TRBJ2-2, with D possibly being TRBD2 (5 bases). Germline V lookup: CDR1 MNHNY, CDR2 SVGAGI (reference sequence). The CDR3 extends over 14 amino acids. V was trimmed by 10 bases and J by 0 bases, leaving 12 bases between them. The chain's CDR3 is CATHRGANTGELFF. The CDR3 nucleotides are TGTGCCACCCATCGGGGAGCGAACACCGGGGAGCTGTTTTTT.

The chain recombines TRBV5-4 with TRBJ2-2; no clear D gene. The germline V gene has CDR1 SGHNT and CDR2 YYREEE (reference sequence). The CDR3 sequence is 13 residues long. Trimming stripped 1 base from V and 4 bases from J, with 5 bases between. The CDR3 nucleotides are TGTGCCAGCAGCTTGAATCCCACCGGGGAGCTGTTTTTT. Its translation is CASSLNPTGELFF.

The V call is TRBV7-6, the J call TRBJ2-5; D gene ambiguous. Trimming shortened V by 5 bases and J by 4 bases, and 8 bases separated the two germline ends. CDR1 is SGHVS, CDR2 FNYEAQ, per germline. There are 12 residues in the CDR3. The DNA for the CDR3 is TGTGCCAGCAGCCCTACGGGAGAGACCCAGTACTTC. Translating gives CASSPTGETQYF.

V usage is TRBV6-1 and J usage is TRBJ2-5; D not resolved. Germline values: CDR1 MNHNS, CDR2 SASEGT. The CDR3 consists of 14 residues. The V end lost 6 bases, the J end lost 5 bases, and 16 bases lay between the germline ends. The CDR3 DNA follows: TGTGCCAGCAGAGATTCCGGGTCACGGGAGACCCAGTACTTC. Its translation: CASRDSGSRETQYF.

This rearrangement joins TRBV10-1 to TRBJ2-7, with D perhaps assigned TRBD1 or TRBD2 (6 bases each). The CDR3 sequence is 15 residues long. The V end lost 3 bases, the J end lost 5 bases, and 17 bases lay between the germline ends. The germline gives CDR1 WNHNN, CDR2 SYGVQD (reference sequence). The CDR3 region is CASSDPSGGQDEQYF. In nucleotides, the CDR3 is TGCGCCAGCAGTGACCCCTCTGGGGGGCAAGACGAGCAGTACTTC.

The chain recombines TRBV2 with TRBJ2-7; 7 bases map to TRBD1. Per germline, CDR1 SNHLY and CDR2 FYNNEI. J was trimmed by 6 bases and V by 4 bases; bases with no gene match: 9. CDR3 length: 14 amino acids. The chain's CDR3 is CASSARPTGIEQYF. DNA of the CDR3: TGTGCCAGCAGTGCCAGACCGACAGGGATCGAGCAGTACTTC.

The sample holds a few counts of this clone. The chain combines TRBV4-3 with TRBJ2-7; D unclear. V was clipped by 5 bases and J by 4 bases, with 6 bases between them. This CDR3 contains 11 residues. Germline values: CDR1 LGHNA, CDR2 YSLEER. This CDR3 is CASSSRYEQYF. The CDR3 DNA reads TGCGCCAGCAGCTCTCGTTACGAGCAGTACTTC.

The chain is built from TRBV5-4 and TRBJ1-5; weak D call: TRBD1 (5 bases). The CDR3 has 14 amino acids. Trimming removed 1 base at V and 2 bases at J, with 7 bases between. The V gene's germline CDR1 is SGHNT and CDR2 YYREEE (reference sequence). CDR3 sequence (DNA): TGTGCCAGCAGCTTGAGAGGGGGCAATCAGCCCCAGCATTTT. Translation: CASSLRGGNQPQHF. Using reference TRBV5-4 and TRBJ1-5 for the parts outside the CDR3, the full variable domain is ETGVTQSPTHLIKTRGQQVTLRCSSQSGHNTVSWYQQALGQGPQFIFQYYREEENGRGNFPPRFSGLQFPNYSSELNVNALELDDSALYLCASSLRGGNQPQHFGDGTRLSIL.

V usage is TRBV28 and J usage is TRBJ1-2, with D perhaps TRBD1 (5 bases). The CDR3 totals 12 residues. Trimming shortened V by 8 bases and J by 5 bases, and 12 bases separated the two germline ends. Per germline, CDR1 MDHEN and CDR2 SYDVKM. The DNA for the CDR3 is TGTGCCAGCGGAGGGGTTTCATATGGCTACACCTTC. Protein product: CASGGVSYGYTF.

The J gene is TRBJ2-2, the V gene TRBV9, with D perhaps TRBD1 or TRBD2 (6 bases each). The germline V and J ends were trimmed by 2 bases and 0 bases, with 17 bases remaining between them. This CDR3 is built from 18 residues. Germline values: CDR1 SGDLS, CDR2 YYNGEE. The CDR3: CASSVLGGQGPNTGELFF. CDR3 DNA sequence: TGTGCCAGCAGCGTCCTTGGGGGGCAGGGCCCGAACACCGGGGAGCTGTTTTTT.

The CDR3 loop is CASSLDRATDEQYF. As DNA, the CDR3 is TGTGCCAGCAGTTTGGACAGGGCAACCGACGAGCAGTACTTC. The gene calls are TRBV6-6 and TRBJ2-7, with 8 bases lining up with TRBD1. V lost 4 bases to trimming and J lost 5 bases; unmatched junction nucleotides: 7. From germline, CDR1 is MNHNY and CDR2 SVGAGI (reference sequence). The CDR3 is 14 residues long.

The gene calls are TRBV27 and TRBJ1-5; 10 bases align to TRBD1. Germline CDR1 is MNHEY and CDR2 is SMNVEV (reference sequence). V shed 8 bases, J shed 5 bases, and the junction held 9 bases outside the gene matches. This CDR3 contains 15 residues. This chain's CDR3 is CASSRLDRGHQPQHF. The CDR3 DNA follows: TGTGCCAGCTCCAGGCTCGACAGGGGGCATCAGCCCCAGCATTTT.

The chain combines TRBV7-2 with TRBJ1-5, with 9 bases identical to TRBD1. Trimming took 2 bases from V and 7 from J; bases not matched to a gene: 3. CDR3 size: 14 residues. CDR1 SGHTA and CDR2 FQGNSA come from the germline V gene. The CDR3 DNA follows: TGTGCCAGCAGCTTATTTACAGGGGGCCAGCCCCAGCATTTT. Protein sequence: CASSLFTGGQPQHF. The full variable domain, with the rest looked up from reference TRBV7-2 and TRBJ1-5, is GAGVSQSPSNKVTEKGKDVELRCDPISGHTALYWYRQSLGQGLEFLIYFQGNSAPDKSGLPSDRFSAERTGGSVSTLTIQRTQQEDSAVYLCASSLFTGGQPQHFGDGTRLSIL.

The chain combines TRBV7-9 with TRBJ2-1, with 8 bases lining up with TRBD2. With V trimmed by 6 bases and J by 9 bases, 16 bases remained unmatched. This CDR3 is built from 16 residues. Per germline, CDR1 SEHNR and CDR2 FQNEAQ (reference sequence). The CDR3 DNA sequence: TGTGCCAGCAGTCCCGGGGGGGGACTCCGTACGAGTGAGCAGTTCTTC. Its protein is CASSPGGGLRTSEQFF. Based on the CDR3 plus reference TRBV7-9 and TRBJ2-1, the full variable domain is DTGVSQNPRHKITKRGQNVTFRCDPISEHNRLYWYRQTLGQGPEFLTYFQNEAQLEKSRLLSDRFSAERPKGSFSTLEIQRTEQGDSAMYLCASSPGGGLRTSEQFFGPGTRLTVL.

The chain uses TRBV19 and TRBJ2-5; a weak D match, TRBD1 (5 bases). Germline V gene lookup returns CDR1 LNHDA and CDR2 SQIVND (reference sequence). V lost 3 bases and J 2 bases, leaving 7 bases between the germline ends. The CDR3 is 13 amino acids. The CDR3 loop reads CASSIRVQETQYF. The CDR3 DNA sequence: TGTGCCAGTAGTATCAGGGTGCAAGAGACCCAGTACTTC.

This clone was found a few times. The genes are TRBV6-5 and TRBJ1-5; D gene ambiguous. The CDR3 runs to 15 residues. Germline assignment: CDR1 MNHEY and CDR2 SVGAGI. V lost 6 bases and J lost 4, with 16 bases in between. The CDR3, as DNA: TGTGCCAGCAGCCCCTACGGGTGGGATAATCAGCCCCAGCATTTT. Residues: CASSPYGWDNQPQHF.

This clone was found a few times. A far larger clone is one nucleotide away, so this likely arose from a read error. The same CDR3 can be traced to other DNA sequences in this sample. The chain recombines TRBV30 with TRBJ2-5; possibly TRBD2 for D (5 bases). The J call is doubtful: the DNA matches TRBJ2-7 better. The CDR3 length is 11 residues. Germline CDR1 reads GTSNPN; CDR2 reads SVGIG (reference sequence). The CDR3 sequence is CGRVGGDEQYF. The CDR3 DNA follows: TGCGGGCGGGTGGGCGGCGACGAGCAGTACTTC.

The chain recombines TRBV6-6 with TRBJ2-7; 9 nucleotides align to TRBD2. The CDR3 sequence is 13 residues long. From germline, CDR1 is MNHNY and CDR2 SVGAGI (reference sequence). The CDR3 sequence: CASSRREGYEQYF. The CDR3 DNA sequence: TGTGCTTCCTCCAGGCGGGAGGGCTACGAGCAGTACTTC.

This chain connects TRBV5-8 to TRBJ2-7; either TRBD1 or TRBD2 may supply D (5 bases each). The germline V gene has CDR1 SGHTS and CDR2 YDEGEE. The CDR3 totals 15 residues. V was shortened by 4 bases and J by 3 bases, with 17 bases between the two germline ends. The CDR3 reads CASSRSQGRLYEQYF. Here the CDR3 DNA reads TGTGCCAGCAGCAGGTCCCAGGGACGGCTCTACGAGCAGTACTTC.

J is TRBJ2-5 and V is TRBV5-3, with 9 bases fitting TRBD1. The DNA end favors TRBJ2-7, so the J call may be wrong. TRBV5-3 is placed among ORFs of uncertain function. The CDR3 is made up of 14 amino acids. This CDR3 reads CARRATGGTYEQYF. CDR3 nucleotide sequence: TGTGCCAGAAGGGCGACAGGGGGAACCTACGAGCAGTACTTC.

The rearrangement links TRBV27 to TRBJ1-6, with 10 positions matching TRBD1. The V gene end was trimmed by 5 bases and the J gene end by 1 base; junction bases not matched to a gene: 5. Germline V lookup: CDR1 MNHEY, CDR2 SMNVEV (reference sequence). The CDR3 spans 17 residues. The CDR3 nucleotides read TGTGCCAGCAGTCCTACGGGACAGGGGTCCTATAATTCACCCCTCCACTTT. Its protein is CASSPTGQGSYNSPLHF.